The clone carrying this T cell receptor (beta chain) is medium-sized (0.01 to 0.1%). Its specificity is not known. The record originates from a study of vaccination and CD4 T cells after COVID-19. The treatment: approximately nine-day PBMC culture with coronavirus spike peptide pools or control peptides (ViraFEST assay). CD4+ T cells of the unexposed donor were collected before the COVID-19 pandemic (2011-2018). Peptide pools at about 11 ug/ml, together with approximately 10 IU/ml IL-2, were added to cultures of some 2.2 million PBMCs per well. Germline assignment: CDR1 KGHSH and CDR2 LQKENI. Trimming pared 2 bases from V and 6 bases from J, leaving 8 bases between. This CDR3 is built from 14 residues. Cultured CD4+ T-cell DNA underwent Oncomine TCR Beta short-read sequencing. TCRdb re-derived calls from the PCR reads in MiXCR, one entry per CDR3 protein. The repertoire has over a thousand distinct CDR3 sequences, 9% to 15% of them found once; the top ten carry more than 8%.

V usage is TRBV18 and J usage is TRBJ1-6; D might be TRBD1 (5 bases). The sample taken for sequencing was CD4+ T cells from blood, cultured in vitro. The clonotype originates from a human donor in good health. CDR3 sequence: CASSPEGLNSPLHF. CDR3 nucleotides: TGTGCCAGCTCACCAGAGGGGCTTAATTCACCCCTCCACTTT.